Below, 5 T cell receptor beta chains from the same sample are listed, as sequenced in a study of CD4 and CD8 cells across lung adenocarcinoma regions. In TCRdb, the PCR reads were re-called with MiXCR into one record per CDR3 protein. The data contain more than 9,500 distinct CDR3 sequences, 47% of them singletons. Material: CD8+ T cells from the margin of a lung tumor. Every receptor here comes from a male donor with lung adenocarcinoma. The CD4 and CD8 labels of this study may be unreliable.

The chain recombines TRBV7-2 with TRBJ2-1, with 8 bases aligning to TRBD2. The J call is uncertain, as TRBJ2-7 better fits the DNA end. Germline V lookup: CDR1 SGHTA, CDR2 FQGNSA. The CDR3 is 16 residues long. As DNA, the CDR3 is TGTGCCAGCAGCTTCGGGGGGGGGCCTAGCTACAATGAGCAGTACTTC. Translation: CASSFGGGPSYNEQYF.

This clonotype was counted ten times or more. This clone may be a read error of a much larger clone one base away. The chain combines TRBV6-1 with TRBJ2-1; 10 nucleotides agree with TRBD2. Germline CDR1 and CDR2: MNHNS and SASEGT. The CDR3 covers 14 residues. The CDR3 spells CPSGGLASHYEQFF. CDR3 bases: TGTCCAAGCGGGGGACTAGCGTCACACTACGAGCAGTTCTTC.

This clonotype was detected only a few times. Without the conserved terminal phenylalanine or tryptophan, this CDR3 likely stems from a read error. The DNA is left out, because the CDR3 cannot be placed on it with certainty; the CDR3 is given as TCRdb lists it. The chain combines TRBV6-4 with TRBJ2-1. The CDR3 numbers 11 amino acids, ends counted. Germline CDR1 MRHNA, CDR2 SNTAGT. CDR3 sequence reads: CASSDSVRAVL.

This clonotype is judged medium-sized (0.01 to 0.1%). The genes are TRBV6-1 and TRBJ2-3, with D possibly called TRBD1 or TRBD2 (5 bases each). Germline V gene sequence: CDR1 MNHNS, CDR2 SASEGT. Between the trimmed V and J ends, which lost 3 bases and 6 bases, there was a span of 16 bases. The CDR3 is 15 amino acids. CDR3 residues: CASSDFGGALDTQYF. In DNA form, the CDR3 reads TGTGCCAGCAGTGATTTTGGGGGAGCATTGGATACGCAGTATTTT.

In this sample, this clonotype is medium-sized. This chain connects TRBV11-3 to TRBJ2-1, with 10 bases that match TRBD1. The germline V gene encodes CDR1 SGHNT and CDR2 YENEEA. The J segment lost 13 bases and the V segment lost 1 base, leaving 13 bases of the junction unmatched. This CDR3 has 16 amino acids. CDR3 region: CASSLGPTGGQETQFF. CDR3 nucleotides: TGTGCCAGCAGCTTAGGGCCGACAGGGGGCCAAGAGACCCAGTTCTTC.